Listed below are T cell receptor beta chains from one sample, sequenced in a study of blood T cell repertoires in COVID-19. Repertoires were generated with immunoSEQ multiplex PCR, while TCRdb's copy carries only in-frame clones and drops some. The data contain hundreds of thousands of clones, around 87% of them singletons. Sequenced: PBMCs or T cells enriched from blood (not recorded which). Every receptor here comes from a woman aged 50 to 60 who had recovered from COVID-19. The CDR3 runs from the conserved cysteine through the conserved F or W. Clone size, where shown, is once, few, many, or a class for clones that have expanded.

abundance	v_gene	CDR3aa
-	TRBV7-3	CASSLRAGTSGSNEQFF
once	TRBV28	CASSVLQGDSNQPQHF
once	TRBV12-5	CASGRSRDTNGYTF
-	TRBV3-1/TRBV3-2	CASSHRGLSGNTIYF
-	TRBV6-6	CASSRTGYGTVSGNTIYF
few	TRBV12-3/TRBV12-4	CASGFADTQYF
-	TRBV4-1	CASSRVKPGQGLFSYNSPLHF
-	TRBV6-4	CASSDGLAGEQFF
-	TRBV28	CASSFFLAGVTGELFF
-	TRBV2	CASSGTGSADTQYF
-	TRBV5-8	CASSLAWGVLAEAFF
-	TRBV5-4	CASTQDTYGYTF